This entry lists 3 T cell receptor beta chains sequenced from one sample in a study of CXCR3-negative and CXCR3-positive naive CD8 T cells. Findings of the study overall: Greater hydrophobicity was found in TRB CDR3s of CXCR3-positive naive cells than of CXCR3-negative naive cells.

Researchers prepared the TRB cDNA libraries using 5' RACE with UMI labels. After re-calling the 5' RACE reads, TCRdb lists one entry per CDR3 protein, DNA absent. Its clone listing holds over 150,000 distinct CDR3 sequences. The antigens of these receptors remain unknown. Specimen: naive CXCR3+ CD8+ T cells from blood. Regarding subset: CD45RO-CCR7+CD27+CD95- naive CD8+ T cells expressing CXCR3 (TNR3+). These receptors all come from a human donor in good health. Some clones in this sample may be carry-over from other donors' samples.

The CDR3 reads CASNTGTVEPQHF. The chain has TRBV12-3 or TRBV12-4 and TRBJ1-5; checking the TCRdb D call of TRBD1 is not possible without DNA. This CDR3 has 13 residues.

The chain joins TRBV12-3 or TRBV12-4 to TRBJ2-1; TCRdb names TRBD1, which stays unverified in the absence of DNA. The CDR3 runs to 12 residues. The CDR3 sequence is CASSNDRYEQFF.

V usage is TRBV29-1 and J usage is TRBJ2-4; TCRdb's D call, TRBD1, is unchecked because there is no DNA. The CDR3 sequence is 12 residues long. Germline CDR1 reads SQVTM; CDR2 reads ANQGSEA. The chain's CDR3 is CLGTPKDNIQYF.